This T cell receptor (beta chain) was retrieved from a study of T cell responses to AZD1222 COVID-19 vaccine. General study findings and limits: Seropositivity was recorded at baseline in only 6 or 7 AZD1222 recipients. In a largely white British group with more females than males, clonal diversity was possibly underestimated.

Of note for this clone: No antigen is known for it.

TCRdb's copy holds only in-frame clones and misses some; the assay was immunoSEQ multiplex PCR. The table includes some 140,000 clones, around 93% detected once. This receptor was identified in an adult in good health. The source was peripheral blood, collected on day 0 of AZD1222 vaccination.

CDR3 amino acids: CASSLNGRPSGSGELFF. The DNA of the CDR3 is TGTGCCAGCAGCTTAAACGGGCGGCCTAGCGGGAGCGGGGAGCTGTTTTTT. This chain connects TRBV7-3 to TRBJ2-2; 10 nucleotides agree with TRBD2. The CDR3 is made up of 17 amino acids. Germline loops: CDR1 SGHTA, CDR2 FQGTGA. Trimming removed 1 base from V and 7 bases from J; junction bases left unmatched: 9.